The T cell receptor beta chain under discussion was sequenced for a study of blood T cell repertoires in COVID-19. Study-level background: Acute and convalescent COVID-19 samples came from the United States, Italy and Spain. PBMCs, B-cell-depleted T cells, or T cells provided the cDNA or gDNA that made up the material.

Authors' data handling: Amplification of reference gene primers provided the estimated nucleated cell counts. The table came from immunoSEQ multiplex PCR; TCRdb's copy has only in-frame clones and leaves some out. V, J and clone size reflect that table, while D and trimming were determined from the DNA. This repertoire shows roughly 100,000 clones, about 80% found once; its top ten account for more than 20%. Sample: peripheral blood. The TCR was taken from a man in his sixties with acute or convalescent COVID-19.

In DNA, the CDR3 is TGTGCCAGCAGTTTATTAATACCCCGACTAGCGGGAGTAATTAATGAGCAGTTCTTC. It encodes CASSLLIPRLAGVINEQFF. The chain links TRBV27 to TRBJ2-1, with 12 bases matching TRBD2. This CDR3 has 19 residues. The V gene's germline CDR1 is MNHEY and CDR2 SMNVEV (reference sequence). The V gene end was trimmed by 1 base and the J gene end by 7 bases; junction bases not matched to a gene: 14.